Listed below are T cell receptor beta chains from one sample, sequenced in a study of cytomegalovirus exposure and HLA in healthy donors. The table came from immunoSEQ multiplex PCR; TCRdb's copy has only in-frame clones and leaves some out. The sample lists about 50,000 clones; about 82% were seen once. The sample comprised PBMCs. These receptors were taken from a man between 25 and 39 years old in good health and CMV-seronegative. Both conserved end residues are part of each CDR3. A D gene is named only where the DNA matches it firmly.

NA	TRBV6-5	CASSYSGGPGEPLHF
TRBD2	TRBV5-4	CASSPLDGGAQETQYF
TRBD2	TRBV4-1	CASSQQTSAETQYF
TRBD1	TRBV19	CASRPGTGTYEQYF
NA	TRBV28	CASAGLGNTEAFF
TRBD2	TRBV2	CASSELLAGSTDTQYF
NA	TRBV4-2	CASNQVVAGEKLFF
TRBD2	TRBV4-1	CASSYGRALVYEQFF
NA	TRBV18	CASAPGVENIQYF
TRBD2	TRBV7-8	CASNRLASGGFLTDTQYF
NA	TRBV5-1	CASSAGINTGELFF
NA	TRBV6-6	CASRGGEKLFF
TRBD1	TRBV7-2	CASSPRQGVTNEKLFF
TRBD1	TRBV7-9	CASSLGDRVQEKLFF
TRBD2	TRBV5-6	CASSQPGLAGGHTDTQYF
TRBD1	TRBV6-6	CASRAGQGNTIYF
NA	TRBV7-2	CASHTGSFHGTEAFF
NA	TRBV5-1	CASSLGAGANQPQHF
NA	TRBV27	CASREDRRNTEAFF
NA	TRBV10-3	CAIQDPSYEQYF
NA	TRBV6-6	CASSYEVGELFF
NA	TRBV10-3	CAISRTGDEKLFF
NA	TRBV28	CASTGIREQYF
TRBD1	TRBV2	CATNRDRAYEQYF
TRBD1	TRBV4-1	CASSPGQGPSGANVLTF
NA	TRBV5-6	CASSLGRYGNTIYF
TRBD2	TRBV4-3	CASSQAMGAGVWGSYNEQFF